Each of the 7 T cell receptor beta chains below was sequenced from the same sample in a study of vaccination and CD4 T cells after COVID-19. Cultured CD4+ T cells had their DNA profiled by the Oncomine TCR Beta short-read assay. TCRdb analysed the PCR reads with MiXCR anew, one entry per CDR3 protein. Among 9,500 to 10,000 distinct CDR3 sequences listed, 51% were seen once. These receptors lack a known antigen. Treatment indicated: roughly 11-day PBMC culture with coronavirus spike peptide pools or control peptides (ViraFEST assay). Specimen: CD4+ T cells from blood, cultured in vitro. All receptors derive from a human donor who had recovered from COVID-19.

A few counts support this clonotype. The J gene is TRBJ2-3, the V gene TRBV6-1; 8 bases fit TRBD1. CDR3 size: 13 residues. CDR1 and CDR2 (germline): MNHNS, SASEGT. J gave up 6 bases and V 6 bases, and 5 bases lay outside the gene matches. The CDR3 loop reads CASRHRDRDTQYF. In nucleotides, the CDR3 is TGTGCCAGCAGGCACCGGGACAGGGATACGCAGTATTTT.

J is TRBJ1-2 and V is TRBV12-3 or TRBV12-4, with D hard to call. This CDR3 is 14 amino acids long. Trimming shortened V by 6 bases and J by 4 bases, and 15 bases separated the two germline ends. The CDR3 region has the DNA TGTGCCAGCAGCCTCTCGGCGGCAATCTATGGCTACACCTTC. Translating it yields CASSLSAAIYGYTF.

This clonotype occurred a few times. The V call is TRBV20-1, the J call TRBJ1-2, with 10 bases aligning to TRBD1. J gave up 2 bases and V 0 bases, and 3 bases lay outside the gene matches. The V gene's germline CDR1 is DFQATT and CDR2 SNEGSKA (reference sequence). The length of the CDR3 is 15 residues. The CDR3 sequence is CSARDQGQGNYGYTF. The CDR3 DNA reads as TGCAGTGCTAGAGATCAGGGACAGGGGAACTATGGCTACACCTTC.

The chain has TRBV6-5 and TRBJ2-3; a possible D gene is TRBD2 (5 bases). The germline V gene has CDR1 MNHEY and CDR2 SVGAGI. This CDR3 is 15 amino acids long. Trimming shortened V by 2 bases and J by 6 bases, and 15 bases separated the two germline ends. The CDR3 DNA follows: TGTGCCAGCAGTTACGAGCGGACCCCGCCCGATACGCAGTATTTT. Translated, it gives CASSYERTPPDTQYF.

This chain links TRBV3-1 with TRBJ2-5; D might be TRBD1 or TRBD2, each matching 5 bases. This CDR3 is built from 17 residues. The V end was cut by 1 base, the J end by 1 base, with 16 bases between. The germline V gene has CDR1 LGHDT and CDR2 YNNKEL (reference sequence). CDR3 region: CASSQAKGSGGQETQYF. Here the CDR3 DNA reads TGTGCCAGCAGCCAAGCTAAGGGGAGCGGTGGCCAAGAGACCCAGTACTTC.

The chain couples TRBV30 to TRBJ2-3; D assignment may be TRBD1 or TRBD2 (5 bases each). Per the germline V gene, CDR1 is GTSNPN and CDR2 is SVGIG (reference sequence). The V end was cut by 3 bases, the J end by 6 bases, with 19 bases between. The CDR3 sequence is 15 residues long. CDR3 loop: CAWSALGLATDTQYF. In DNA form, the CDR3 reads TGTGCCTGGAGCGCTCTGGGGCTAGCCACGGATACGCAGTATTTT.

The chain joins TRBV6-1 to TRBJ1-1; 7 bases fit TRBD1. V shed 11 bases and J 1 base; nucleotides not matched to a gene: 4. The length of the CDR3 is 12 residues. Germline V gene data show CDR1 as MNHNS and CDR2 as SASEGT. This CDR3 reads CACHRGNTEAFF. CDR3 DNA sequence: TGTGCCTGCCACAGGGGGAACACTGAAGCTTTCTTT.